This T cell receptor (beta chain) was observed in a study of CD8 T cells in ankylosing spondylitis. Study-wide findings and caveats: A motif of 7 or 8 highly homologous TCR beta variants was seen as apparently characteristic of ankylosing spondylitis blood.

The CDR3 is made up of 12 amino acids. Germline V gene lookup returns CDR1 SQVTM and CDR2 ANQGSEA. V lost 4 bases and J 1 base, leaving 7 bases between the germline ends. By quantitative 5'-RACE with molecular barcodes, the TCR beta libraries were made. TCRdb reanalysed the 5' RACE reads using MiXCR and keeps one entry per CDR3 protein. Among roughly 490,000 distinct CDR3 sequences listed, less than 6% were seen once. This clonotype was counted at least ten times. What it recognizes is unknown. The sequence was obtained from a male donor with ankylosing spondylitis. The sample comprised blood, either unsorted or a sorted T cell fraction (not recorded which). The chain employs TRBV29-1 and TRBJ1-1; D not certain. Here the CDR3 DNA reads TGCAGCGTTGGCGGTACGAACACTGAAGCTTTCTTT. Protein sequence: CSVGGTNTEAFF.